Below are 10 T cell receptor beta chains sequenced from a single sample in a study of naive and memory T cell subsets. An oligonucleotide containing a UMI was ligated to the 3' end of TCR cDNA. Four PCR rounds used nested alpha and beta constant region primers plus the SP2 primer. TCRdb passed the 5' RACE reads through MiXCR, listing each CDR3 protein once. The table includes tens of thousands of distinct CDR3 sequences, 4% to 5% detected once. Receptors were obtained from a female donor in good health.

This clonotype occurred many times. The chain carries TRBV28 and TRBJ2-5; D is uncertain. Trimming removed 2 bases at V and 3 bases at J, with 13 bases between. The CDR3 length is 15 residues. Germline V gene lookup returns CDR1 MDHEN and CDR2 SYDVKM. This CDR3 reads CASSLRGRVKETQYF. In nucleotides, the CDR3 is TGTGCCAGCAGTTTACGAGGACGCGTTAAAGAGACCCAGTACTTC. Full variable domain (outside the CDR3, taken from reference TRBV28 and TRBJ2-5): DVKVTQSSRYLVKRTGEKVFLECVQDMDHENMFWYRQDPGLGLRLIYFSYDVKMKEKGDIPEGYSVSREKKERFSLILESASTNQTSMYLCASSLRGRVKETQYFGPGTRLLVL.

The chain combines TRBV5-1 with TRBJ2-7, with D perhaps matching TRBD2 (6 bases). The CDR3 runs 15 residues. V lost 5 bases, J lost 0 bases, and 15 bases lay in between. Germline V gene lookup returns CDR1 SGHRS and CDR2 YFSETQ. This CDR3 reads CASRDLGGHSYEQYF. For the CDR3, the DNA is TGCGCCAGCAGGGACCTAGGAGGGCACTCCTACGAGCAGTACTTC.

This clonotype was seen a few times. This rearrangement joins TRBV7-9 to TRBJ2-5, with D maybe TRBD1 (5 bases). CDR1 is SEHNR, CDR2 FQNEAQ, per germline (reference sequence). Trimming took off 2 bases at V and 6 bases at J, with 7 bases between the two ends. The CDR3 has 12 residues. CDR3 sequence: CASSLQGKTQYF. The DNA for the CDR3 is TGTGCCAGCAGCTTACAGGGAAAGACCCAGTACTTC.

This clonotype came up many times. This rearrangement joins TRBV29-1 to TRBJ2-6, with 7 bases that match TRBD2. Germline loops: CDR1 SQVTM, CDR2 ANQGSEA. The CDR3 spans 14 residues. The J segment lost 2 bases and the V segment lost 6 bases, leaving 4 bases of the junction unmatched. CDR3: CSVYGGAGANVLTF. The DNA for the CDR3 is TGCAGCGTGTATGGGGGGGCTGGGGCCAACGTCCTGACTTTC.

This clonotype was picked up many times. V and J are TRBV3-1 and TRBJ2-7, with 7 bases fitting TRBD2. This CDR3 has 13 amino acids. The ends lost 4 bases at V and 6 bases at J; junction bases unmatched: 6. Germline CDR1 reads LGHDT; CDR2 reads YNNKEL (reference sequence). The CDR3 here is CASSRRGDGEQYF. The CDR3, as DNA: TGTGCCAGCAGCCGCCGGGGGGACGGCGAGCAGTACTTC.

In its sample, this clonotype was seen a few times. The V call is TRBV18, the J call TRBJ2-1, with D perhaps TRBD2 (6 bases). The CDR3 consists of 16 residues. Germline V lookup: CDR1 KGHSH, CDR2 LQKENI. Trimming shortened V by 4 bases and J by 6 bases, and 19 bases separated the two germline ends. CDR3 loop: CASSQPRRVVGNEQFF. CDR3 DNA: TGTGCCAGCTCACAACCTAGGAGGGTAGTGGGCAATGAGCAGTTCTTC.

This clonotype was counted ten times or more. The rearrangement links TRBV11-2 to TRBJ2-2; D is uncertain. CDR1 is SGHAT, CDR2 FQNNGV, per germline. Deletions cut 3 bases from V and 10 bases from J, with 18 bases between. The CDR3 extends over 15 amino acids. CDR3 DNA: TGTGCCAGCAGCTTGAGTCCTCAGGACCATTCGGAGCTGTTTTTT. Protein product: CASSLSPQDHSELFF.

The sample holds many counts of this clonotype. The chain recombines TRBV28 with TRBJ2-7; tentatively, D is TRBD2 (5 bases). CDR1 and CDR2 (germline): MDHEN, SYDVKM. This CDR3 comprises 13 residues. Trimming pared 2 bases from V and 3 bases from J, leaving 8 bases between. CDR3 sequence: CASSLRGFYEQYF. In DNA, the CDR3 is TGTGCCAGCAGTTTACGCGGGTTCTACGAGCAGTACTTC.

With regard to this clonotype: A read error is possible here, since a much larger clone lies one base away. Here the CDR3 DNA reads TGTGTCGCCCGCGGGGATAGAACTAGCAAGAAGAACACCGGGGAGCTGTTTTTT. It translates to CVARGDRTSKKNTGELFF. J is TRBJ2-2 and V is TRBV28; a possible D gene is TRBD2 (6 bases). The CDR3 loop spans 18 amino acids. Germline V lookup: CDR1 MDHEN, CDR2 SYDVKM.

This clonotype occurred many times. The V call is TRBV11-2, the J call TRBJ2-6; D gene unclear. Germline V gives CDR1 SGHAT, CDR2 FQNNGV. CDR3 size: 13 residues. The V and J ends lost 6 bases and 0 bases respectively, with 3 bases between them. CDR3 coding DNA: TGTGCCAGCAGTCCCTCTGGGGCCAACGTCCTGACTTTC. Its protein product is CASSPSGANVLTF.